This T cell receptor beta chain came from a study of shared clonotypes between healthy human individuals. Germline values: CDR1 MDHEN, CDR2 SYDVKM. Trimming took 5 bases from V and 5 from J, leaving 16 bases between them. The CDR3 runs to 15 residues. What was sequenced on ten immunoSEQ deep assay plates was unsorted PBMC DNA. Produced via immunoSEQ multiplex PCR; TCRdb's table is partial and in-frame only. The sample has fewer than 500,000 clones; approximately 79% are singletons. Recent acute infections and vaccinations were absent in the healthy HIV-negative adult donors. The V call is TRBV28, the J call TRBJ1-5; D perhaps matches TRBD1 (6 bases). The specimen sequenced was PBMCs. The source of this sequence is a woman aged 40 to 49 in good health. Some clones in this sample may be carry-over from other donors' samples. The CDR3 DNA is TGTGCCAGCAGTCCCGTGACAGGTCGGCATCAGCCCCAGCATTTT. Amino acid sequence: CASSPVTGRHQPQHF.